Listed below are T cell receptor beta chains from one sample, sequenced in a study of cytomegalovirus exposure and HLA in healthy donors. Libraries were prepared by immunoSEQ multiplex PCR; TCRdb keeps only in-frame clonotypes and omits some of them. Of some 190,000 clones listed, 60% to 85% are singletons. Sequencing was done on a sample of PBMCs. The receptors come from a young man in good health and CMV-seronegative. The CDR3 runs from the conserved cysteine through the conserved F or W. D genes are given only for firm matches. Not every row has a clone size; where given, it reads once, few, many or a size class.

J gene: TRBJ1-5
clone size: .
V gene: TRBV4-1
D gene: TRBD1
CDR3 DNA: TGCGCCAGCAGCCAGCCGGACAGGGGCAATCAGCCCCAGCATTTT
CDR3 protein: CASSQPDRGNQPQHF

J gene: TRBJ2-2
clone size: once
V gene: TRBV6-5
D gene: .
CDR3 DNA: TGTGCCAGCAGTTACTCACGGGTTACCGGGGAGCTGTTTTTT
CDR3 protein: CASSYSRVTGELFF

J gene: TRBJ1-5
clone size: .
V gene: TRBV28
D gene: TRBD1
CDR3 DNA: TGTGCCGTTCTGAGGGGGCTTGATCAGCCCCAGCATTTT
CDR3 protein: CAVLRGLDQPQHF

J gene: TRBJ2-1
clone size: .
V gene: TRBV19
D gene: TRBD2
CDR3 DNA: TGTGCCAGTAGTCCGCGGCTAGCGGGAGTCGGCCGCTCCTACAATGAGCAGTTCTTC
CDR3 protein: CASSPRLAGVGRSYNEQFF

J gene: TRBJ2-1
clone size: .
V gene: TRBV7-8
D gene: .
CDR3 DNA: TGTGCCAGCAGCCTCAGCGGCTCCTACAATGAGCAGTTCTTC
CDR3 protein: CASSLSGSYNEQFF

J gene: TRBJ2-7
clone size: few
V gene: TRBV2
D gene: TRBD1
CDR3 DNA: TGTGCCAGCAGTGGGGACAGGTCTTCCTACGAGCAGTACTTC
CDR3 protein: CASSGDRSSYEQYF

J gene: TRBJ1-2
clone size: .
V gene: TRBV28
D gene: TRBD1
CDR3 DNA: TGTGCCAGCAGAGCTACAGGGGGGCATGGCTACACCTTC
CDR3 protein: CASRATGGHGYTF

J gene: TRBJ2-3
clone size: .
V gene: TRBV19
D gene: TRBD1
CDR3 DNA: TGTGCCAGTAGCGAGGGACAGGGTTTAGATACGCAGTATTTT
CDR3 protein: CASSEGQGLDTQYF

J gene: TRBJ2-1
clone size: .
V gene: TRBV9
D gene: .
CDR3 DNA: TGTGCCAGCAGCGTAGGGAGGGGAGCCTACAATGAGCAGTTCTTC
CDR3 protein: CASSVGRGAYNEQFF

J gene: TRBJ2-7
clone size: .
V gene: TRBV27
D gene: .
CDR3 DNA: TGTGCCAGCAGCCCCGGGCAGGGGATGGTTGTAATTTACGAGCAGTACTTC
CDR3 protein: CASSPGQGMVVIYEQYF

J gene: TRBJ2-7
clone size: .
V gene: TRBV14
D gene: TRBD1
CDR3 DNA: TGTGCCAGCAGCCAAGATCTCGCCGGGACAGACTCCTACGAGCAGTACTTC
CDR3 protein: CASSQDLAGTDSYEQYF

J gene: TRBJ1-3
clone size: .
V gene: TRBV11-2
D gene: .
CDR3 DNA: TGTGCCAGCAGCTTAGCCAGACCGGGAAGCTCTGGAAACACCATATATTTT
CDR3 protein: CASSLARPGSSGNTIYF

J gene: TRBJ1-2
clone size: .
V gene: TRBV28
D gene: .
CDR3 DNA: TGTGCCAGTTTGGAGGAGTATGGCTACACCTTC
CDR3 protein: CASLEEYGYTF

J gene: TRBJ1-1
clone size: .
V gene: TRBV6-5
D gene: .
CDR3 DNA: TGTGCCAGCAGTTCTACGTGGGGAGGCACTGAAGCTTTCTTC
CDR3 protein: CASSSTWGGTEAFF

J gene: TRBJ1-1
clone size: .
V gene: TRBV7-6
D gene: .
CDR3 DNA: TGTGCCAGCAGCTTTTCTCGTGGAGGGGCGGGCACTGAAGCTTTCTTT
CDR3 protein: CASSFSRGGAGTEAFF

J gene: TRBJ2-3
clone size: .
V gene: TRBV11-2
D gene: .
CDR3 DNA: TGTGCCAGCAGCTTAGATCGGGACTGGGGATGGGCAGATACGCAGTATTTT
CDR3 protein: CASSLDRDWGWADTQYF

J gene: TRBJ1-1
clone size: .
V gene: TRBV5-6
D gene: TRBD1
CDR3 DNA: TGTGCCAGCAGCTTGGGGACAGGGTATTCTGAAGCTTTCTTT
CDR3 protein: CASSLGTGYSEAFF

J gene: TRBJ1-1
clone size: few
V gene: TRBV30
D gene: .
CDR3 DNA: TGTGCCTCCTACCCAATGAACACTGAAGCTTTCTTT
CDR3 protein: CASYPMNTEAFF

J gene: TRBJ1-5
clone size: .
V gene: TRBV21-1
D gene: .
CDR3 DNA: TGTGCCAGCAGCAAAAATCCCCCAACGGGTCAATTTCAGCCCCAGCATTTT
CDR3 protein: CASSKNPPTGQFQPQHF

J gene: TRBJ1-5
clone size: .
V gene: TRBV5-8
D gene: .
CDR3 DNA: TGTGCCAGCAGCTTGGAAGGGGAAACCAATCAGCCCCAGCATTTT
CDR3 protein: CASSLEGETNQPQHF

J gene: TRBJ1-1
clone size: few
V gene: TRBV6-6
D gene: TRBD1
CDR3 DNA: TGTGCCAGCCGTCCCGGAGGACAGGGGAACACTGAAGCTTTCTTT
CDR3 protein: CASRPGGQGNTEAFF

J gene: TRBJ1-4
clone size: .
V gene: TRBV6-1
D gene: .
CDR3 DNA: TGTGCCAGCAGTGAAGGGAGACGAAATGAAAAACTGTTTTTT
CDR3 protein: CASSEGRRNEKLFF